This T cell receptor beta chain was identified in a study of cytomegalovirus exposure and HLA in healthy donors. Findings and limits, study-wide: Within an earlier analysis, most TCR beta V segments proved productive either about 87% or about 30% of the time.

The CDR3 covers 13 residues. Germline V gives CDR1 GTSNPN, CDR2 SVGIG (reference sequence). Trimming removed 1 base at V and 5 bases at J, with 8 bases between. To note about this clone: Its matching antigen is unknown.

In the PCR, 60 Vbeta and 13 Jbeta primers were used. The table came from immunoSEQ multiplex PCR; TCRdb's copy has only in-frame clones and leaves some out. Of fewer than 150,000 clones in the sample, around 80% were seen once. The receptor's source is a man between 40 and 49 years old in good health and CMV-seropositive. The V and J genes are TRBV30 and TRBJ1-4; a weak D match, TRBD1 (6 bases). The material sequenced was PBMCs. The chain's CDR3 is CAWSGTANEKLFF. In nucleotides, the CDR3 is TGTGCCTGGAGTGGGACAGCCAATGAAAAACTGTTTTTT.